A selection of T cell receptor beta chains follows, all from one sample in a study of cytomegalovirus exposure and HLA in healthy donors. Generated by immunoSEQ multiplex PCR, the TCRdb table keeps only in-frame clones and is missing some. The table records around 170,000 clones, 82% of them present only once. The sample consisted of PBMCs. The receptors shown here come from a man between 40 and 49 years old in good health and CMV-seronegative. Both conserved end residues are part of each CDR3. Each record gives: J gene, V gene, clone size, D gene, CDR3 DNA, CDR3 protein. A D gene is named only where the DNA matches it firmly. Clone size is not always given. Where it is, it says once, few, many or a class for expanded clones.

j_call: TRBJ1-6
v_call: TRBV4-3
clone_size: few
d_call: .
cdr3_nt: TGCGCCAGCAGCCAAGACTGGTCGGTCCGCTCGACCCTCCACTTT
cdr3_aa: CASSQDWSVRSTLHF

j_call: TRBJ1-4
v_call: TRBV7-2
clone_size: .
d_call: .
cdr3_nt: TGTGCCAGCAGCCCCGGGTCCCGTCATGAAAAACTGTTTTTT
cdr3_aa: CASSPGSRHEKLFF

j_call: TRBJ2-5
v_call: TRBV11-2
clone_size: once
d_call: TRBD2
cdr3_nt: TGTGCCAGCAGCTATAGCGGGAGCGGTGAGACCCAGTACTTC
cdr3_aa: CASSYSGSGETQYF

j_call: TRBJ2-1
v_call: TRBV7-2
clone_size: .
d_call: TRBD2
cdr3_nt: TGTGCCAGCAGCCCGGGACTAGCGGTGGGGTTTGAGCAGTTCTTC
cdr3_aa: CASSPGLAVGFEQFF

j_call: TRBJ2-5
v_call: TRBV19
clone_size: .
d_call: TRBD2
cdr3_nt: TGTGCCAGTAGTAGAGGACTAGCGGGAGTCCAAGAGACCCAGTACTTC
cdr3_aa: CASSRGLAGVQETQYF

j_call: TRBJ2-7
v_call: TRBV7-2
clone_size: .
d_call: TRBD1
cdr3_nt: TGTGCCAGCAGCCTTAGTACAGGGGGCGGCGAGCAGTACTTC
cdr3_aa: CASSLSTGGGEQYF

j_call: TRBJ2-2
v_call: TRBV7-9
clone_size: few
d_call: .
cdr3_nt: TGTGCCAGCAGCTTACAGGGGTCTTTCGGGGAGCTGTTTTTT
cdr3_aa: CASSLQGSFGELFF

j_call: TRBJ2-7
v_call: TRBV5-4
clone_size: once
d_call: TRBD2
cdr3_nt: TGTGCCAGCAGCTCTTCTAGCGGGAGCTCCTACGAGCAGTACTTC
cdr3_aa: CASSSSSGSSYEQYF

j_call: TRBJ2-5
v_call: TRBV27
clone_size: .
d_call: .
cdr3_nt: TGTGCCAGCAGTTTTTTTACGTTCGCAGGGCGAGAGACCCAGTACTTC
cdr3_aa: CASSFFTFAGRETQYF

j_call: TRBJ2-2
v_call: TRBV15
clone_size: .
d_call: .
cdr3_nt: TGTGCCACCAGCAGAGAATCGAACAGGGCTTCCGGGGAGCTGTTTTTT
cdr3_aa: CATSRESNRASGELFF

j_call: TRBJ2-7
v_call: TRBV28
clone_size: .
d_call: TRBD1
cdr3_nt: TGTGCCAGCACCCCAGGGGGCCCCTACGAGCAGTACTTC
cdr3_aa: CASTPGGPYEQYF

j_call: TRBJ1-6
v_call: TRBV7-3
clone_size: .
d_call: .
cdr3_nt: TGTGCCAGCAGCTTAGGAGGTGGGATGGAGTCACCCCTCCACTTT
cdr3_aa: CASSLGGGMESPLHF

j_call: TRBJ1-5
v_call: TRBV5-5
clone_size: .
d_call: TRBD1
cdr3_nt: TGTGCCAGCAGCTTCACAGGGGAGAATCAGCCCCAGCATTTT
cdr3_aa: CASSFTGENQPQHF

j_call: TRBJ2-7
v_call: TRBV2
clone_size: .
d_call: TRBD1
cdr3_nt: TGTGCCACCTCTGCCGGGACAGACTCCTACGAGCAGTACTTC
cdr3_aa: CATSAGTDSYEQYF

j_call: TRBJ2-3
v_call: TRBV5-1
clone_size: once
d_call: .
cdr3_nt: TGCGCCAGCAGCTTACAGAGCCCTTCCACAGATACGCAGTATTTT
cdr3_aa: CASSLQSPSTDTQYF